The clone carrying this T cell receptor (beta chain) has a handful of counts. Antigen unknown. This record belongs to a study of OX40 agonist ivuxolimab in advanced cancers. About the research overall: In this trial design, patients received ivuxolimab intravenously at 0.01 to 10 mg/kg every 2 weeks. Of the participants, under 50% had some prior anti-PD-1, anti-PD-L1 or anti-CTLA-4 therapy, which was allowed. Partial responses were achieved by three patients, one with hepatocellular carcinoma and two with cutaneous melanoma. Study-wide results and caveats: CD8+ T cells (on average) carried more expanded clones than CD4+ T cells.

Here immunoSEQ multiplex PCR was the method, and the copy in TCRdb shows in-frame clones only, minus some. The sample lists over 65,000 clones, over 75% occurring once. The material was CD4+ or CD8+ T cells sorted from blood, obtained in a trial of the OX40 agonist ivuxolimab. This clonotype was sampled from an adult with an advanced solid tumor such as melanoma, head and neck, liver or kidney cancer.

This CDR3 reads CASRQQGYGNTIYF. The CDR3 coding sequence is TGTGCCAGCAGGCAACAAGGCTACGGAAACACCATATATTTT. This sequence joins TRBV25-1 and TRBJ1-3; D is unresolved. The CDR3 runs 14 residues. Per germline, CDR1 MGHDK and CDR2 SYGVNS. Between the trimmed V and J ends, which lost 6 bases and 4 bases, there was a span of 13 bases.